The rows below give T cell receptor beta chains drawn from one sample of a study of cytomegalovirus exposure and HLA in healthy donors. Repertoires were generated with immunoSEQ multiplex PCR, while TCRdb's copy carries only in-frame clones and drops some. Recorded for this sample: 93,000 or so clones. Input material: PBMCs. Every receptor here comes from a man aged 35-49 years in good health and CMV-seronegative. The CDR3 runs from the conserved cysteine through the conserved F or W. The D gene is left open where the match is weak.

d_gene,v_gene,j_gene,CDR3aa,CDR3nt
.,TRBV5-6,TRBJ1-1,CASSLGGQLYTEAFF,TGTGCCAGCAGCTTGGGAGGACAGTTATACACTGAAGCTTTCTTT
TRBD1,TRBV6-6,TRBJ2-1,CASSKRQGTFDEQFF,TGTGCCAGCAGCAAACGACAGGGGACTTTCGATGAGCAGTTCTTC
TRBD1,TRBV5-1,TRBJ1-1,CASSLLGQGKGEAFF,TGCGCCAGCAGCTTGCTGGGACAGGGAAAAGGTGAAGCTTTCTTT
.,TRBV19,TRBJ1-2,CASSGDSGEGYGYTF,TGTGCCAGTAGCGGTGATTCTGGTGAGGGCTATGGCTACACCTTC
.,TRBV4-2,TRBJ1-2,CASSQGPENYGYTF,TGTGCCAGCAGCCAAGGTCCGGAGAACTATGGCTACACCTTC
TRBD2,TRBV19,TRBJ2-7,CASSGTSGMGEQYF,TGTGCCAGTTCCGGGACTAGCGGGATGGGGGAGCAGTACTTC
.,TRBV7-9,TRBJ2-2,CASSYPRTVTGELFF,TGTGCCAGCAGCTACCCCCGGACTGTCACCGGGGAGCTGTTTTTT
TRBD1,TRBV2,TRBJ1-2,CASSDVPQGMGGYTF,TGTGCCAGCAGTGACGTACCACAGGGGATGGGTGGCTACACCTTC
TRBD2,TRBV27,TRBJ2-7,CASRRPSSGTYEQYF,TGTGCCAGCAGGCGCCCCTCTAGCGGGACCTACGAGCAGTACTTC
TRBD1,TRBV5-1,TRBJ1-2,CASSATGGSNYGYTF,TGCGCCAGCAGCGCCACAGGGGGCTCGAACTATGGCTACACCTTC
TRBD1,TRBV27,TRBJ2-7,CASSRGQGSYEQYF,TGTGCCAGCAGCCGAGGACAGGGTTCCTACGAGCAGTACTTC
TRBD2,TRBV29-1,TRBJ2-7,CSVGSGTASEQYF,TGCAGCGTCGGAAGCGGGACGGCATCCGAGCAGTACTTC
TRBD2,TRBV6-6,TRBJ2-2,CASSATSGVNTGELFF,TGTGCCAGCAGCGCTACTAGCGGGGTGAACACCGGGGAGCTGTTTTTT
.,TRBV5-6,TRBJ1-1,CASSLGQINTEAFF,TGTGCCAGCAGCTTGGGGCAGATTAACACTGAAGCTTTCTTT
.,TRBV7-2,TRBJ1-2,CASSSDRSTLGYTF,TGTGCCAGCAGCTCGGACAGAAGCACCCTCGGCTACACCTTC
TRBD2,TRBV5-4,TRBJ2-5,CASSSFMAGGGGETQYF,TGTGCCAGCAGCTCGTTCATGGCGGGAGGTGGGGGCGAGACCCAGTACTTC
TRBD1,TRBV5-1,TRBJ2-3,CASRAGTGGSDTQYF,TGCGCCAGCAGGGCCGGGACAGGGGGTTCAGATACGCAGTATTTT
TRBD1,TRBV7-2,TRBJ2-7,CASRTGTGFYEQYF,TGTGCCAGCAGGACCGGGACAGGATTCTACGAGCAGTACTTC
TRBD1,TRBV7-2,TRBJ2-2,CAISGGGELFF,TGTGCCATCTCAGGGGGCGGGGAGCTGTTTTTT
.,TRBV6-5,TRBJ1-5,CASRQRERLDQPQHF,TGTGCCAGCAGACAACGCGAGCGACTCGATCAGCCCCAGCATTTT
.,TRBV30,TRBJ2-5,CAWRTVEETQYF,TGTGCCTGGAGAACAGTAGAAGAGACCCAGTACTTC
TRBD1,TRBV30,TRBJ1-2,CAVQQGGSRGYTF,TGTGCCGTACAACAGGGGGGGTCGCGCGGCTACACCTTC
.,TRBV7-9,TRBJ1-1,CASSSGTITEAFF,TGTGCCAGCAGCTCCGGGACAATCACTGAAGCTTTCTTT
.,TRBV6-5,TRBJ1-2,CASSYLGAKIYGYTF,TGTGCCAGCAGTTACCTGGGGGCCAAGATTTATGGCTACACCTTC
TRBD2,TRBV19,TRBJ2-7,CASSTSGTREAYEQYF,TGTGCCAGTAGTACCTCCGGGACCCGGGAGGCCTACGAGCAGTACTTC
TRBD2,TRBV11-2,TRBJ2-1,CASSLGILAGGSNEQFF,TGTGCCAGCAGCTTAGGCATCCTAGCGGGAGGTAGCAATGAGCAGTTCTTC
.,TRBV27,TRBJ1-1,CASRQGHAEAFF,TGTGCCAGCAGACAGGGTCATGCTGAAGCTTTCTTT
.,TRBV11-2,TRBJ2-5,CASSFIADQETQYF,TGTGCCAGCAGCTTTATTGCGGACCAAGAGACCCAGTACTTC
TRBD1,TRBV11-2,TRBJ2-3,CASRSGQGPLDTQYF,TGTGCCAGCAGATCGGGACAGGGGCCGCTAGATACGCAGTATTTT
TRBD1,TRBV30,TRBJ1-2,CAWKKRTGGGGGYTF,TGTGCCTGGAAGAAAAGGACAGGGGGAGGTGGAGGCTACACCTTC
.,TRBV9,TRBJ2-7,CASSVAAEPSYEQYF,TGTGCCAGCAGCGTAGCAGCGGAGCCTTCCTACGAGCAGTACTTC
.,TRBV9,TRBJ2-1,CASSVNSQGNEQFF,TGTGCCAGCAGCGTAAATTCCCAGGGCAATGAGCAGTTCTTC
.,TRBV30,TRBJ1-6,CAWTLRTGINSPLHF,TGTGCCTGGACACTCAGAACAGGGATAAATTCACCCCTCCACTTT
.,TRBV18,TRBJ1-3,CASSPRRDGNTIYF,TGTGCCAGCTCACCACGGAGAGACGGAAACACCATATATTTT
.,TRBV6-5,TRBJ2-5,CASSYRGTQYF,TGTGCCAGCAGTTACCGCGGGACCCAGTACTTC
.,TRBV4-3,TRBJ2-1,CASSQDFHGVRADEQFF,TGCGCCAGCAGCCAAGATTTTCACGGGGTTCGTGCGGATGAGCAGTTCTTC
TRBD2,TRBV10-3,TRBJ2-1,CAVVEDPGGYNEQFF,TGTGCCGTCGTTGAGGATCCGGGGGGTTACAATGAGCAGTTCTTC
.,TRBV6-5,TRBJ2-7,CASISRTGKTYEQYF,TGTGCCAGCATTTCCAGAACAGGGAAAACCTACGAGCAGTACTTC
.,TRBV28,TRBJ1-2,CASRKGGADYGYTF,TGTGCCAGCAGAAAAGGGGGGGCCGACTATGGCTACACCTTC
TRBD1,TRBV30,TRBJ1-5,CAWKLTDRNQPQHF,TGTGCCTGGAAGCTGACGGACAGGAATCAGCCCCAGCATTTT
.,TRBV5-1,TRBJ2-2,CASSPDRQNTGELFF,TGCGCCAGCAGCCCCGACAGGCAGAACACCGGGGAGCTGTTTTTT
.,TRBV5-1,TRBJ1-1,CASMGSNTEAFF,TGCGCCAGCATGGGCAGCAACACTGAAGCTTTCTTT
.,TRBV11-2,TRBJ2-5,CASSEAIQETQYF,TGTGCCAGCAGCGAGGCCATACAAGAGACCCAGTACTTC
.,TRBV15,TRBJ1-4,CATSRDPREKLFF,TGTGCCACCAGCAGAGATCCGCGGGAAAAACTGTTTTTT
.,TRBV18,TRBJ1-1,CASSPTVSSGAEAFF,TGTGCCAGCTCACCCACGGTCAGCTCGGGGGCTGAAGCTTTCTTT
.,TRBV19,TRBJ1-6,CASSIKGTNSPLHF,TGTGCCAGTAGTATTAAGGGGACAAATTCACCCCTCCACTTT
TRBD1,TRBV5-1,TRBJ1-5,CASSLGTGDAGNQPQHF,TGCGCCAGCAGCCTGGGGACAGGGGACGCGGGCAATCAGCCCCAGCATTTT
.,TRBV7-2,TRBJ2-7,CASSLGWEYEQYF,TGTGCCAGCAGCTTAGGATGGGAGTACGAGCAGTACTTC
.,TRBV10-1,TRBJ1-5,CASSAQGFDQPQHF,TGCGCCAGCAGTGCACAGGGCTTTGATCAGCCCCAGCATTTT
TRBD1,TRBV7-2,TRBJ2-7,CASSDTGTGPLEGQYF,TGTGCCAGCAGCGATACCGGGACAGGGCCCCTGGAGGGGCAGTACTTC
.,TRBV28,TRBJ1-2,CASSLGQVNYGYTF,TGTGCCAGCAGTTTGGGCCAAGTTAACTATGGCTACACCTTC
.,TRBV19,TRBJ1-1,CASRRRTEAFF,TGTGCCAGTAGGAGAAGAACTGAAGCTTTCTTT
.,TRBV7-8,TRBJ1-1,CASIEVEEAFF,TGTGCCAGCATCGAGGTAGAAGAAGCTTTCTTT